The 17 T cell receptor beta chains below come from one sample, sequenced in a study of Ad26.COV2.S vaccination and SARS-CoV-2 variants. The assay was immunoSEQ multiplex PCR, and TCRdb's table has in-frame clones only and misses some. The profile shows around 400,000 clones, over 75% of them singletons. Treatment defined: roughly 20 received Ad26.COV2.S at low or high dose, single or two shots; five or six received placebo; per-sample allocation not given. On day 63 after the first injection, vaccine and placebo recipients gave samples. Sample: peripheral blood, taken in a trial of Ad26.COV2.S vaccine versus placebo. Source of these receptors: a person aged 18-60 years who received the Ad26.COV2.S COVID-19 vaccine or a placebo.

This sequence joins TRBV11-3 and TRBJ2-3; 8 nucleotides match TRBD2. Germline V CDR1 and CDR2: SGHNT, YENEEA. With V trimmed by 3 bases and J by 1 base, 3 bases remained unmatched. The CDR3 runs to 15 residues. As DNA, the CDR3 is TGTGCCAGCAGCTTCGAAGCGGGAGGCACAGATACGCAGTATTTT. Translating it yields CASSFEAGGTDTQYF. The complete variable domain, with remaining parts taken from reference TRBV11-3 and TRBJ2-3, reads EAGVVQSPRYKIIEKKQPVAFWCNPISGHNTLYWYLQNLGQGPELLIRYENEEAVDDSQLPKDRFSAERLKGVDSTLKIQPAELGDSAVYLCASSFEAGGTDTQYFGPGTRLTVL.

CDR3 in amino acids: CASSPSGIHTDTQYF. The DNA for the CDR3 is TGTGCCAGTAGTCCCAGCGGGATCCACACAGATACGCAGTATTTT. V gene TRBV19 combines with J gene TRBJ2-3, with 7 bases matching TRBD2. V trimming: 5 bases; J trimming: 2 bases; junction bases outside the gene matches: 7. This CDR3 has 15 amino acids. Germline-derived CDR1 and CDR2 are LNHDA and SQIVND (reference sequence).

The chain has TRBV10-2 and TRBJ2-7; 11 bases agree with TRBD2. The CDR3 has 14 amino acids. CDR1 is WSHSY and CDR2 is SAAADI in the germline V gene. Losses at the gene ends were 6 bases for V and 3 bases for J; bases not matched to a gene: 4. CDR3 region: CASRAGTSGYEQYF. The CDR3 DNA follows: TGCGCCAGCAGGGCCGGGACTAGCGGCTACGAGCAGTACTTC.

The V gene is TRBV15, the J gene TRBJ2-7; D is ambiguous. This CDR3 region has 13 residues. Trimming took off 0 bases at V and 3 bases at J, with 6 bases between the two ends. In germline, CDR1 is LNHNV, CDR2 YYDKDF (reference sequence). In DNA form, the CDR3 reads TGTGCCACCAGCAGAGATACAAGCTACGAGCAGTACTTC. Protein product: CATSRDTSYEQYF.

This clone was found once. The chain carries TRBV9 and TRBJ2-1; D is possibly TRBD2 (6 bases). Trimming cost V 4 bases and J 9 bases, with 26 bases left between them. The CDR3 consists of 17 residues. The germline V gene encodes CDR1 SGDLS and CDR2 YYNGEE. CDR3 sequence: CASSPVGVRGGQGEQFF. CDR3 nucleotides: TGTGCCAGCAGCCCCGTTGGTGTCCGGGGAGGTCAGGGTGAGCAGTTCTTC.

The chain carries TRBV29-1 and TRBJ2-1; 10 positions agree with TRBD2. The CDR3 has 13 amino acids. CDR1 and CDR2 from the germline V gene are SQVTM and ANQGSEA. After removal of 5 bases from V and 5 bases from J, the junction contained 3 bases not matched to a gene. CDR3 protein: CSVRTSGNNEQFF. CDR3 DNA sequence: TGCAGCGTTCGGACTAGCGGAAACAATGAGCAGTTCTTC.

V usage is TRBV5-4 and J usage is TRBJ2-2; perhaps TRBD2 as D (6 bases). V lost 4 bases, J lost 3 bases, and 7 bases lay in between. This CDR3 contains 13 residues. CDR1 SGHNT and CDR2 YYREEE come from the germline V gene (reference sequence). In nucleotides, the CDR3 is TGTGCCAGCAGCCGGGACTACACCGGGGAGCTGTTTTTT. This codes for CASSRDYTGELFF. The full variable domain, with the rest looked up from reference TRBV5-4 and TRBJ2-2, is ETGVTQSPTHLIKTRGQQVTLRCSSQSGHNTVSWYQQALGQGPQFIFQYYREEENGRGNFPPRFSGLQFPNYSSELNVNALELDDSALYLCASSRDYTGELFFGEGSRLTVL.

V and J are TRBV29-1 and TRBJ2-7; 7 nucleotides line up with TRBD1. This CDR3 is 13 amino acids long. From germline, CDR1 is SQVTM and CDR2 ANQGSEA. The V gene end was trimmed by 6 bases and the J gene end by 3 bases; junction bases not matched to a gene: 8. CDR3 residues: CSVIWTGNYEQYF. The CDR3 region has the DNA TGCAGCGTCATATGGACAGGAAACTACGAGCAGTACTTC.

CDR3 nucleotide sequence: TGCGCCAGCAGCCAAGTAGGCAGCGAGGAGACCCAGTACTTC. Amino acids: CASSQVGSEETQYF. J is TRBJ2-5 and V is TRBV4-1; D is unresolved. The germline V gene encodes CDR1 MGHRA and CDR2 YSYEKL. V shed 1 base and J shed 5 bases, with 11 bases lying between them. CDR3 length: 14 residues.

The chain uses TRBV24-1 and TRBJ2-1; TRBD2 aligns across 11 bases. Germline V gives CDR1 KGHDR, CDR2 SFDVKD. This CDR3 is 15 amino acids long. V was clipped by 4 bases and J by 4 bases; unmatched bases: 2. In nucleotides, the CDR3 is TGTGCCACCAGTGACATAGCGGGAGGGTACAATGAGCAGTTCTTC. It specifies CATSDIAGGYNEQFF.

This chain links TRBV6-5 with TRBJ1-6; D might be TRBD1 (6 bases). From germline, CDR1 is MNHEY and CDR2 SVGAGI. The CDR3 consists of 14 residues. The ends were cut back, 2 bases at V and 8 bases at J, with 10 bases in the middle. CDR3 region: CASSYRAGDSPLHF. CDR3 DNA sequence: TGTGCCAGCAGTTACCGGGCAGGGGATTCACCCCTCCACTTT.

The chain uses TRBV11-2 and TRBJ2-7, with 7 nucleotides matching TRBD2. The germline CDR1 and CDR2 sequences are SGHAT and FQNNGV. Trimming took 3 bases from V and 2 from J; bases not matched to a gene: 4. The CDR3 runs to 14 residues. The CDR3 loop is CASSLGLTTYEQYF. For the CDR3, the DNA is TGTGCCAGCAGCTTGGGACTAACAACCTACGAGCAGTACTTC.

The V and J genes are TRBV4-3 and TRBJ2-3; 10 nucleotides match TRBD2. The CDR3 runs to 17 residues. CDR1 LGHNA and CDR2 YSLEER come from the germline V gene. V dropped 1 base and J dropped 0; count of bases not matched to a gene: 4. The chain's CDR3 is CASSQGLLAGSTDTQYF. CDR3 nucleotides: TGCGCCAGCAGCCAAGGCCTACTAGCGGGAAGCACAGATACGCAGTATTTT.

The gene calls are TRBV29-1 and TRBJ2-7, with D perhaps matching TRBD1 (6 bases). V was shortened by 1 base and J by 6 bases, with 16 bases between the two germline ends. CDR3 size: 14 residues. Germline V CDR1 and CDR2: SQVTM, ANQGSEA. CDR3 nucleotide sequence: TGCAGCGTTGAAGGTCACGCAGGGGCTGTCGAGCAGTACTTC. The encoded protein is CSVEGHAGAVEQYF.

The gene calls are TRBV9 and TRBJ2-5; 8 positions agree with TRBD2. V was pared by 3 bases and J by 4 bases, with 5 bases of the junction left unmatched. This CDR3 comprises 14 residues. Looked up from germline, CDR1 is SGDLS and CDR2 is YYNGEE. The CDR3 sequence is CASSAAGEGETQYF. The CDR3 coding sequence is TGTGCCAGCAGCGCAGCGGGAGAGGGAGAGACCCAGTACTTC.

This chain links TRBV14 with TRBJ2-1; D ambiguous. Germline V lookup: CDR1 SGHDN, CDR2 FVKESK. CDR3 size: 12 residues. Trimming took off 5 bases at V and 10 bases at J, with 12 bases between the two ends. This CDR3 is CASSRTYLEQFF. Here the CDR3 DNA reads TGTGCCAGCAGCAGGACCTATTTGGAGCAGTTCTTC.

V usage is TRBV3-1 (or the pseudogene TRBV3-2) and J usage is TRBJ2-1; D not resolved. Trimming removed 4 bases at V and 0 bases at J, with 13 bases between. This CDR3 region has 16 residues. Germline CDR1 LGHDT, CDR2 YNNKEL (reference sequence). The CDR3 loop is CASSPSWFSSYNEQFF. CDR3 DNA sequence: TGTGCCAGCAGCCCGTCGTGGTTCAGCTCCTACAATGAGCAGTTCTTC.